This T cell receptor (beta chain) appears in the sequencing data of a study of molecular identifiers for immune sequencing clone quantification. Broader study findings: Effector cells kept over 99% of their molecules in clones above 20 RNA copies, while naive cells kept under 1% there.

MiXCR, applied by TCRdb to the PCR reads, yields one record per CDR3 protein. The sample holds about 640,000 distinct CDR3 sequences, approximately 20% seen once. Per the germline V gene, CDR1 is MNHEY and CDR2 is SMNVEV (reference sequence). The CDR3 length is 16 residues. Comment on this clonotype: The antigen is undetermined. The junction does not match germline at one end; this may be a read error.

The origin of this receptor is a human donor in good health. Some libraries in this study had Jurkat cell RNA spiked in. The V and J genes are TRBV27 and TRBJ2-3; 14 positions match TRBD2. The sequenced material came from naive CD8+ T cells from blood, with Jurkat cell RNA spiked in. The subset denotes: FACS-sorted CD8+CD4-CCR7+CD45RA+ naive T cells. CDR3: CASSWTSGGSTDTQDF. The CDR3 nucleotides are TGTGCCAGCAGTTGGACTAGCGGGGGGTCAACAGATACGCAGGATTTT.